This T cell receptor (beta chain) was captured by sequencing in a study of blood T cell repertoires in COVID-19. V was clipped by 5 bases and J by 6 bases; unmatched bases: 10. The CDR3 consists of 16 residues. Germline-derived CDR1 and CDR2 are SGHVS and FQNEAQ. This clone was seen at least ten times. In the authors' workflow: Nucleated cell counts were estimated from reference gene primer amplification. This table comes from immunoSEQ multiplex PCR, and its TCRdb copy is limited to in-frame clones, with some not included. V, J and clone size derive from that table, while D and trimming were established from the DNA sequence. The sample lists 200,000 to 300,000 clones, about 80% seen once, with roughly 10% in the top ten.

The receptor comes from a woman of 80 years or more with acute or convalescent COVID-19. V is TRBV7-8 and J is TRBJ1-6, with TRBD1 identical over 7 bases. The sequencing input was peripheral blood. The CDR3 is CASSRSAYRGNSPLHF. The CDR3 DNA sequence: TGTGCCAGCAGCCGATCCGCTTACAGGGGTAATTCACCCCTCCACTTT.